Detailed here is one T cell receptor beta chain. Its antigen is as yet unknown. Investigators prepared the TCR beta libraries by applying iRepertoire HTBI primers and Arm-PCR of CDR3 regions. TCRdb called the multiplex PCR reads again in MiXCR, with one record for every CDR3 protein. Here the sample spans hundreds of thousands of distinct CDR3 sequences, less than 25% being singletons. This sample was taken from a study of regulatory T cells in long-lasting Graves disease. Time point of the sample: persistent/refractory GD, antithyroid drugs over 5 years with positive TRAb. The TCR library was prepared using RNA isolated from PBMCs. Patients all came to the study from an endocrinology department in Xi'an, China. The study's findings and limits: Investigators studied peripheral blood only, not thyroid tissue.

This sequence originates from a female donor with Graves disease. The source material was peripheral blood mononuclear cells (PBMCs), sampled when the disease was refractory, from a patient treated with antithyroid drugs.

The CDR3 loop reads CASSVTGRNEKLFF. The CDR3 coding sequence is TGTGCCAGTAGCGTCACAGGGAGGAATGAAAAACTGTTTTTT. V usage is TRBV19 and J usage is TRBJ1-4; a weak D match, TRBD1 (6 bases). The CDR3 is 14 amino acids. Looked up from germline, CDR1 is LNHDA and CDR2 is SQIVND (reference sequence). Trimming left V 6 bases short and J 5 bases short, with 13 bases between.